Below, one TCR beta chain is given with its context. Profiling relied on immunoSEQ multiplex PCR, and the TCRdb table lists in-frame clones only, not all of them. Among 350,000 to 500,000 clones listed, roughly 90% were seen once. Seattle-derived patients entered the study during active infection and were followed longitudinally. This specimen comes from a study of blood T cell repertoires in COVID-19. Study summary: The origin of the acute and convalescent COVID-19 samples was the United States, Italy and Spain. T cells, B-cell-depleted T cells, or PBMCs provided the cDNA or gDNA that served as material.

The CDR3 sequence is 13 residues long. Losses at the gene ends were 10 bases for V and 7 bases for J; bases not matched to a gene: 11. The TCR originated in a young man with COVID-19, enrolled during active disease. The chain joins TRBV12-3 or TRBV12-4 to TRBJ2-3; 7 nucleotides align to TRBD1. The source material was peripheral blood. CDR3 region: CANTLTGSNTQYF. CDR3 in DNA: TGTGCCAACACCCTGACAGGGTCGAATACGCAGTATTTT.